This paragraph covers one T cell receptor (beta chain) sequence. This CDR3 is 13 amino acids long. Per the germline V gene, CDR1 is MNHNY and CDR2 is SVGAGI (reference sequence). V was clipped by 2 bases and J by 7 bases; unmatched bases: 4. The data originate from a study of control samples from healthy donors and cancer patients. Produced via immunoSEQ multiplex PCR; TCRdb's table is partial and in-frame only. The sample lists approximately 100,000 clones, roughly 84% occurring once. The rearrangement uses TRBV6-6 and TRBJ1-2; TRBD1 agrees at 7 bases. This TCR came from a woman aged 40-49 years in good health. Sequences were obtained from blood. The CDR3 region is CASSYKGGSGYTF. The CDR3 bases are TGTGCCAGCAGTTACAAAGGGGGCTCTGGCTACACCTTC.